This is a list of T cell receptor beta chains from one sample in a study of cytomegalovirus exposure and HLA in healthy donors. The protocol was immunoSEQ multiplex PCR, while the TCRdb copy is restricted to in-frame clones and leaves out a portion. There are nearly 80,000 clones in the sample; 79% occur only once, and about 22% lies in the top ten. Sequencing was done on a sample of PBMCs. These receptors all come from a woman between 40 and 50 years old in good health and CMV-seropositive. The CDR3 runs from the conserved cysteine through the conserved F or W. Each record gives: D gene, clone size, J gene, V gene, CDR3 DNA, CDR3 protein. D genes are given only for firm matches. Clone size is given for some rows only: seen once, a few or many times, or a class if the clone is expanded.

>-|-|TRBJ1-3|TRBV5-4
TGTGCCAGCAGCGGTGGACAGACTCTCTCTGGAAACACCATATATTTT
CASSGGQTLSGNTIYF
>-|-|TRBJ1-1|TRBV6-6
TGTGCCAGCAGTTACCAGGCAGGGGATCAAGCTTTCTTT
CASSYQAGDQAFF
>TRBD2|once|TRBJ2-7|TRBV5-6
TGTGCCAGCAGCTTTCGGCGGGAGGAGATATACGAGCAGTACTTC
CASSFRREEIYEQYF
>-|-|TRBJ2-1|TRBV6-1
TGTGCCAGCACTCCGGGAGTCTCCTACAATGAGCAGTTCTTC
CASTPGVSYNEQFF
>-|once|TRBJ2-5|TRBV6-5
TGTGCCAGCAGTTACTCTGGGGAGCCCCAGTACTTC
CASSYSGEPQYF
>TRBD2|-|TRBJ2-1|TRBV19
TGTGCCAGTAGGGGAGGGCTCCCAAGCTTAGGTGAGCAGTTCTTC
CASRGGLPSLGEQFF
>TRBD1|few|TRBJ1-2|TRBV6-1
TGTGCCAGCAGGGGACAGGGGCCGGGTGGCTACACCTTC
CASRGQGPGGYTF
>-|-|TRBJ1-2|TRBV5-1
TGCGCCAGCAGCTTGCCGCAGGGGAACTATGGCTACACCTTC
CASSLPQGNYGYTF
>TRBD1|-|TRBJ2-6|TRBV5-1
TGCGCCAGCAGCAGAACCGGGACAGGGGTGTCTGGGGCCAACGTCCTGACTTTC
CASSRTGTGVSGANVLTF
>TRBD1|-|TRBJ1-4|TRBV25-1
TGTGCCAGCAGTGAATGGGGGACAGGCGGTGAAAAACTGTTTTTT
CASSEWGTGGEKLFF
>TRBD1|-|TRBJ1-5|TRBV30
TGTGCCTGGAGTCCTGCCCGGGACAGCCTTTATAGCAATCAGCCCCAGCATTTT
CAWSPARDSLYSNQPQHF
>-|-|TRBJ2-7|TRBV11-1
TGTGCCAGCAGCTTAGGTGGGGCTGCGGGGGAGCAGTACTTC
CASSLGGAAGEQYF
>TRBD1|-|TRBJ2-4|TRBV6-1
TGTGCCAGCAGAGACACACAGGGGGCGAGTATTCAGTACTTC
CASRDTQGASIQYF
>TRBD2|few|TRBJ2-2|TRBV7-8
TGTGCCAGCAGCTTAGCGAACGGACTAGCGGGTCGCGGGGAGCTGTTTTTT
CASSLANGLAGRGELFF
>TRBD1|-|TRBJ1-2|TRBV5-1
TGCGCCAGCAGCTTGCGGGGGACAGGGGCCAACCCTCATGGCTACACCTTC
CASSLRGTGANPHGYTF
>-|-|TRBJ1-1|TRBV2
TGTGCCAGCAGCGGTCAGGGGACCACTGAAGCTTTCTTT
CASSGQGTTEAFF
>TRBD1|-|TRBJ2-1|TRBV7-9
TGTGCCAGCAGCCCACAGGGGGATCTGGGCAATGAGCAGTTCTTC
CASSPQGDLGNEQFF
>TRBD1|few|TRBJ1-5|TRBV30
TGTGCCTGGAGTGGTATCCGGGACAGGTTTAAGCAGCCCCAGCATTTT
CAWSGIRDRFKQPQHF
>-|-|TRBJ2-5|TRBV25-1
TGTGCCAGCAGTGGTGTAGGTTTACAGGGGGGGCCCCAGTACTTC
CASSGVGLQGGPQYF
>TRBD2|-|TRBJ2-3|TRBV7-9
TGTGCCAGCAGCTACGGCGGGAGTGGCACAGATACGCAGTATTTT
CASSYGGSGTDTQYF
>-|-|TRBJ2-7|TRBV27
TGTGCCAGAAAACAGGGATGCCGCTACGAGCAGTACTTC
CARKQGCRYEQYF
>TRBD2|-|TRBJ2-3|TRBV6-5
TGTGCCAGCAGTTCCCTAGCGGGGCTTAGCACAGATACGCAGTATTTT
CASSSLAGLSTDTQYF
>TRBD1|-|TRBJ2-2|TRBV2
TGTGGCTCACAGGGGGCCACGAACACCGGGGAGCTGTTTTTT
CGSQGATNTGELFF
>-|-|TRBJ2-7|TRBV6-1
TGTGCCAGCAGCGAAGGGCTTGGAGTAGCCTACGAGCAGTACTTC
CASSEGLGVAYEQYF
>-|-|TRBJ1-2|TRBV25-1
TGTGCCAGCAGTGAGTCCGGGAGCTATGGCTACACCTTC
CASSESGSYGYTF
>TRBD1|few|TRBJ1-2|TRBV5-4
TGTGCCAGCAGCAGCCCAGGGAAAGACAGGGGCTATGGCTACACCTTC
CASSSPGKDRGYGYTF
>TRBD1|few|TRBJ2-3|TRBV6-1
TGTGCCAGCAGTGAACCGACAGGGTCTAGCACAGATACGCAGTATTTT
CASSEPTGSSTDTQYF
>-|few|TRBJ1-2|TRBV5-4
TGTGCCAGCAGCTCATACAGGGTGAATAACTATGGCTACACCTTC
CASSSYRVNNYGYTF
>-|-|TRBJ2-7|TRBV6-6
TGTGCCAGCAGTACCCTCGACAGCCACCACGAGCAGTACTTC
CASSTLDSHHEQYF
>-|-|TRBJ2-3|TRBV5-1
TGCGCCAGCAGTCTATCTATCGGCGGAGGGGGGGGCGCGCAGTATTTT
CASSLSIGGGGGAQYF
>TRBD1|-|TRBJ1-1|TRBV6-5
TGTGCCACCAACCGGGACAGGGTGAACACTGAAGCTTTCTTT
CATNRDRVNTEAFF
>-|once|TRBJ1-2|TRBV6-5
TGTGCCAGCAGTTGGGTCGGGGGTGGCTACACCTTC
CASSWVGGGYTF
>-|once|TRBJ2-7|TRBV7-8
TGTGCCAGCAGCTTAGAAGAAGCCGGGACATCGTACGAGCAGTACTTC
CASSLEEAGTSYEQYF
>-|-|TRBJ1-2|TRBV6-1
TGTGCCAGCAGTGAAAGTCCCCTAGCTAACTATGGCTACACCTTC
CASSESPLANYGYTF
>-|-|TRBJ2-5|TRBV5-6
TGTGCCAGCAGCTCTCGGGGGTTGGAGGAGACCCAGTACTTC
CASSSRGLEETQYF
>TRBD1|-|TRBJ1-2|TRBV29-1
TGCAGCATCACAGAGGGACAGGGACGCTATGGCTACACCTTC
CSITEGQGRYGYTF
>-|-|TRBJ1-5|TRBV28
TGTGCCAGCAGTCGCGGGGACGGCCCCCAGCATTTT
CASSRGDGPQHF
>-|few|TRBJ1-5|TRBV30
TGTGCCTGGACCCGTACGGGATCCAATCAGCCCCAGCATTTT
CAWTRTGSNQPQHF
>-|-|TRBJ1-4|TRBV5-5
TGTGCCAGCACCAAAGTAGTAGCGGATGAAAAACTGTTTTTT
CASTKVVADEKLFF
>-|-|TRBJ1-4|TRBV29-1
TGCAGCGTTGCATCATTTGAAAAACTGTTTTTT
CSVASFEKLFF
>-|-|TRBJ1-1|TRBV30
TGTGCCGGACTAGGGACTGAAGCTTTCTTT
CAGLGTEAFF
>-|once|TRBJ2-3|TRBV2
TGTGCCAGCAGATTAACGCAGGGCACAGATACGCAGTATTTT
CASRLTQGTDTQYF
>TRBD1|-|TRBJ2-7|TRBV2
TGTGCCAGCAGTGAAGACCGAGACAGGGGAAAATCCTACGAGCAGTACTTC
CASSEDRDRGKSYEQYF
>-|once|TRBJ2-3|TRBV6-1
TGTGCCAGCACACACGGGAGTAATCAGTATTTT
CASTHGSNQYF
>-|few|TRBJ1-5|TRBV10-3
TGTGCCACCATGGGAGACACAAGCAATCAGCCCCAGCATTTT
CATMGDTSNQPQHF
>-|-|TRBJ1-5|TRBV4-1
TGCGCCAGCAGCCAAGTTGGAAGGACCAGCGGACAGCCCCAGCATTTT
CASSQVGRTSGQPQHF
>-|-|TRBJ1-2|TRBV30
TGTGCCTGGAGGACATACACTCAACTTAACTATGGCTACACCTTC
CAWRTYTQLNYGYTF
>TRBD1|few|TRBJ2-5|TRBV7-8
TGTGCCAGCAGCTTAGGCCGGGACAGGGTAAGAGAGACCCAGTACTTC
CASSLGRDRVRETQYF
>TRBD1|-|TRBJ1-2|TRBV9
TGTGCCAGCAGCGGATCCAAACTCAGGGGGCGAGGCTATGGCTACACCTTC
CASSGSKLRGRGYGYTF
>-|-|TRBJ2-7|TRBV5-6
TGTGCCAGCAGCTCCATCTGGAGCTCCTACGAGCAGTACTTC
CASSSIWSSYEQYF